A single sample is the source of the 4 T cell receptor beta chains below, sequenced in a study of molecular identifiers for immune sequencing clone quantification. TCRdb re-analysed the PCR reads in MiXCR, keeping a single row per CDR3 protein. The sample has nearly 650,000 distinct CDR3 sequences, roughly 23% seen once. The sequenced sample consisted of naive CD8+ T cells from blood, with Jurkat cell RNA spiked in. Subset given: FACS-sorted CD8+CD4-CCR7+CD45RA+ naive T cells. The receptors stem from a human donor in good health. Some libraries in this study had Jurkat cell RNA spiked in.

This clonotype was counted ten times or more. The chain links TRBV4-2 to TRBJ2-3; D is unresolved. Trimming shortened V by 5 bases and J by 0 bases, and 9 bases separated the two germline ends. Germline loops: CDR1 LGHNA, CDR2 YNFKEQ. This CDR3 spans 14 amino acids. The CDR3 here is CASSSTASTDTQYF. The CDR3 DNA follows: TGTGCCAGCAGCTCTACAGCAAGCACAGATACGCAGTATTTT.

In this sample, this clonotype turned up a few times. V is TRBV7-3 and J is TRBJ2-7, with 10 bases identical to TRBD2. In germline, CDR1 is SGHTA, CDR2 FQGTGA. The CDR3 loop spans 15 amino acids. The trim removed 0 bases at V and 4 bases at J, leaving 3 bases unmatched. The CDR3 DNA reads as TGTGCCAGCAGCTTAACGGCTAGCGGGAGATACGAGCAGTACTTC. The encoded protein is CASSLTASGRYEQYF.

This clonotype occurred many times. For the CDR3, the DNA is TGTGCCAGCAGTTTTTACCTTATTTCCCAAACGGGGGCCAAAAACATTCAGTACTTC. Translating it yields CASSFYLISQTGAKNIQYF. This chain uses TRBV12-3 or TRBV12-4 with TRBJ2-4, with D possibly TRBD2 on 5 matching bases. V gave up 3 bases and J gave up 1 base, with 22 bases separating them. This CDR3 spans 19 amino acids.

The table lists this clonotype with many counts. The chain links TRBV19 to TRBJ1-3; maybe TRBD1 (5 bases). Germline-derived CDR1 and CDR2 are LNHDA and SQIVND (reference sequence). The CDR3 length is 14 residues. V was cut by 3 bases and J by 0 bases, with 6 bases left in between. In DNA, the CDR3 is TGTGCCAGTAGTATGACAGTCTCTGGAAACACCATATATTTT. Translation: CASSMTVSGNTIYF.